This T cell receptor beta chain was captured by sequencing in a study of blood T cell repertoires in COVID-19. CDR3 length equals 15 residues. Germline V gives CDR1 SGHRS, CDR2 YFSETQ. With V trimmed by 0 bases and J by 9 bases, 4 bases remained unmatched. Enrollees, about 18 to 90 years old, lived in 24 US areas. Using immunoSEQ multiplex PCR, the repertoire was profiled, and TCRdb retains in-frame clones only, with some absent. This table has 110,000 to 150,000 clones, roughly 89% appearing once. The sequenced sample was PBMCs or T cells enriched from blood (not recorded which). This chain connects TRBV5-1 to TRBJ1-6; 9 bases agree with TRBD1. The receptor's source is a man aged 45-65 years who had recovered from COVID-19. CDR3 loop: CASSLGRQGGSPLHF. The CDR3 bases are TGCGCCAGCAGCTTGGGACGACAGGGGGGTTCACCCCTCCACTTT.